Below are 15 T cell receptor beta chains sequenced from a single sample in a study of T cells in Graves' hyperthyroidism and ophthalmopathy. Amplification targeted TCR beta CDR3 regions from RNA transcripts. Researchers ran a first-round RT-PCR on the TCR CDR3 using the HTBI primer set. MiXCR, run by TCRdb on the multiplex PCR reads, gives a single entry per CDR3 protein. In the table there are roughly 500,000 distinct CDR3 sequences, over 11% of which are singletons. The material sequenced was blood. Receptors originate from a woman between 25 and 40 years old with Graves' hyperthyroidism that later progressed to Graves' ophthalmopathy.

This clonotype was observed many times. J is TRBJ2-7 and V is TRBV28; possible D gene TRBD1, 6 bases. Trimming took off 5 bases at V and 3 bases at J, with 14 bases between the two ends. This CDR3 contains 14 residues. CDR1 and CDR2 (germline): MDHEN, SYDVKM. This chain's CDR3 is CASSLRDTVYEQYF. The CDR3 nucleotides read TGTGCCAGCAGTCTCCGGGACACCGTCTACGAGCAGTACTTC.

This clonotype has a single count. With a much larger clone just one base away, this may be a read error. This CDR3 fails to terminate in the conserved phenylalanine or tryptophan, so it likely reflects a read error. The rearrangement links TRBV7-3 to TRBJ1-1; 7 nucleotides align to TRBD1. Germline CDR1 reads SGHTA; CDR2 reads FQGTGA. V lost 2 bases and J lost 7; bases outside the gene matches: 4. This CDR3 contains 13 residues. CDR3 DNA: TGTGCCAGCAGCTTAGACAGGGAGGGTGAAGCTTTCTCT. This encodes CASSLDREGEAFS.

This clonotype was seen ten or more times. The chain recombines TRBV28 with TRBJ1-1; D is unresolved. This CDR3 contains 13 residues. Trimming stripped 2 bases from V and 6 bases from J, with 10 bases between. CDR1 MDHEN and CDR2 SYDVKM come from the germline V gene. This CDR3 reads CASSLNPIAEAFF. The CDR3 coding sequence is TGTGCCAGCAGTTTAAATCCCATCGCTGAAGCTTTCTTT.

Ten or more counts support this clonotype. V gene TRBV11-2 combines with J gene TRBJ2-1; 12 nucleotides line up with TRBD2. The V segment lost 5 bases and the J segment 8 bases; nucleotides outside the gene matches: 7. This CDR3 is built from 15 residues. Germline V gene lookup returns CDR1 SGHAT and CDR2 FQNNGV. Here the CDR3 DNA reads TGTGCCAGCAGCCCTAGACTAGCGGGAGCGGATGAGCAGTTCTTC. Protein product: CASSPRLAGADEQFF.

This clonotype was recorded a few times. At one end the junction does not follow the germline gene, possibly because of a read error. The chain combines TRBV18 with TRBJ1-2; the match to TRBD1 covers 7 bases. The CDR3 is 14 amino acids. Germline V gives CDR1 KGHSH, CDR2 LQKENI. The CDR3, as DNA: TGTGCCAGCTCAGCACCGGGACAGCCCTATGGCTACACCTTC. Its protein product is CASSAPGQPYGYTF. The full variable domain, completed using reference TRBV18 and TRBJ1-2, is NAGVMQNPRHLVRRRGQEARLRCSPMKGHSHVYWYRQLPEEGLKFMVYLQKENIIDESGMPKERFSAEFPKEGPSILRIQQVVRGDSAAYFCASSAPGQPYGYTFGSGTRLTVV.

Notes on this clonotype: This sequence may be a read error, since a much larger clone differs from it by one base. Lacking the conserved final phenylalanine or tryptophan, this CDR3 likely reflects a read error. The genes are TRBV2 and TRBJ1-1; TRBD1 is a possible D gene (5 bases). CDR1 and CDR2 (germline): SNHLY, FYNNEI. This CDR3 has 13 amino acids. Between the trimmed V and J ends, which lost 8 bases and 1 base, there was a span of 11 bases. CDR3 residues: CASVRDPNTEAFS. In DNA form, the CDR3 reads TGTGCCAGCGTCAGGGACCCGAACACTGAAGCTTTCTCT.

This clonotype was observed many times. The chain has TRBV27 and TRBJ1-1; the D is unclear. The CDR3 loop spans 15 amino acids. Germline-derived CDR1 and CDR2 are MNHEY and SMNVEV (reference sequence). V lost 0 bases and J 1 base, leaving 9 bases between the germline ends. CDR3 sequence reads: CASSLSPGSNTEAFF. CDR3 in DNA: TGTGCCAGCAGTTTATCCCCGGGCTCGAACACTGAAGCTTTCTTT.

Concerning this clonotype itself: A read error may account for a junction end that differs from germline. The chain combines TRBV27 with TRBJ2-7, with unresolved D. The CDR3 extends over 11 amino acids. Per germline, CDR1 MNHEY and CDR2 SMNVEV (reference sequence). CDR3 nucleotide sequence: TGTACCAGCTCGGATGGCTACGAGCAGTACTTC. Translating it yields CTSSDGYEQYF.

A few counts support this clonotype. The J gene is TRBJ2-7, the V gene TRBV27; 12 bases agree with TRBD1. CDR1 is MNHEY and CDR2 is SMNVEV in the germline V gene (reference sequence). Trimming removed 3 bases from V and 5 bases from J; junction bases left unmatched: 8. This CDR3 has 16 amino acids. DNA for the CDR3: TGTGCCAGCAGTTTTCTAACCGGGACAGGGGGCAACGAGCAGTACTTC. This translates into CASSFLTGTGGNEQYF.

Many counts were recorded for this clonotype. The rearrangement uses TRBV11-3 and TRBJ1-1; D might be TRBD1 (6 bases). Trimming shortened V by 3 bases and J by 10 bases, and 9 bases separated the two germline ends. The CDR3 is made up of 11 amino acids. The V gene's germline CDR1 is SGHNT and CDR2 YENEEA. CDR3 sequence: CASSLGGAAFF. DNA for the CDR3: TGTGCCAGCAGCTTGGGGGGGGCAGCTTTCTTT.

This clonotype was observed at least ten times. The chain uses TRBV12-5 and TRBJ1-1; a possible D gene is TRBD1 (5 bases). V was trimmed by 7 bases and J by 2 bases, leaving 11 bases between them. The CDR3 consists of 13 residues. Germline CDR1 is LGHNT and CDR2 is FRNRAP. CDR3 nucleotide sequence: TGTGCTAGTGAGGGGAGTCCCAACACTGAAGCTTTCTTT. Its translation is CASEGSPNTEAFF.

This clonotype was detected ten times or more. The chain links TRBV11-3 to TRBJ2-2; the D gene is possibly TRBD2 (6 bases). Germline loops: CDR1 SGHNT, CDR2 YENEEA. CDR3 length: 14 residues. The V and J ends lost 2 bases and 3 bases respectively, with 7 bases between them. DNA for the CDR3: TGTGCCAGCAGCTTATCGGGGGACACCGGGGAGCTGTTTTTT. As protein: CASSLSGDTGELFF.

There are many counts of this clonotype. This chain uses TRBV2 with TRBJ2-7; 7 bases fit TRBD2. Per the germline V gene, CDR1 is SNHLY and CDR2 is FYNNEI. The CDR3 covers 10 residues. After removal of 8 bases from V and 5 bases from J, the junction contained 0 bases not matched to a gene. DNA for the CDR3: TGTGCCAGCGCGGGGGACGAGCAGTACTTC. As protein: CASAGDEQYF.

This clonotype was counted between two and nine times. CDR3 sequence reads: CATAGTFIGAEQFF. CDR3 sequence (DNA): TGTGCCACCGCCGGGACTTTTATCGGGGCCGAGCAGTTCTTC. The chain combines TRBV24-1 with TRBJ2-1; D possibly corresponds to TRBD2 (6 bases). The germline gives CDR1 KGHDR, CDR2 SFDVKD. There are 14 residues in the CDR3. V was trimmed by 9 bases and J by 10 bases, leaving 21 bases between them.

The sample holds many counts of this clonotype. V usage is TRBV2 and J usage is TRBJ1-2; D uncertain. CDR3 length: 14 residues. Germline V gene lookup returns CDR1 SNHLY and CDR2 FYNNEI. Trimming took off 2 bases at V and 3 bases at J, with 10 bases between the two ends. The CDR3 nucleotides read TGTGCCAGCAGTGAAAGGCTACCCCACTATGGCTACACCTTC. It translates to CASSERLPHYGYTF.